These T cell receptor beta chains were read from a single sample in a study of shared T cell receptors in the human thymus. Some clones are missing from TCRdb's copy, which holds only in-frame ones; the method was immunoSEQ multiplex PCR. The sample carries over 650,000 clones, over 75% recorded once. Another study also made use of these data, one on human thymus T cells.

Source material: thymocytes. These receptors came from a boy under two years old with a congenital heart defect. The CDR3 runs from the conserved cysteine through the conserved F or W. A D gene is named only where the DNA matches it firmly. Expanded clones get a size class; other rows say once, few or many, or leave the size out.

clone size,J gene,D gene,V gene,CDR3 DNA,CDR3 protein
-,TRBJ2-7,TRBD2,TRBV27,TGTGCCAGCAGTTTATCGGGGACAGGGACTAGCGGGAGTCTGTACGAGCAGTACTTC,CASSLSGTGTSGSLYEQYF
-,TRBJ2-3,TRBD2,TRBV5-1,TGCGCCAGCAGCTTGCTGGGGTTAGCGGGGGCGCCGGGCACAGATACGCAGTATTTT,CASSLLGLAGAPGTDTQYF
-,TRBJ2-5,-,TRBV4-2,TGTGCCAGCAGCCAAGAGGGGGGACAGCAAGAGACCCAGTACTTC,CASSQEGGQQETQYF
-,TRBJ1-4,TRBD1,TRBV28,TGTGCCAGCAGGAGTTTCGATACAGGGGGCGGAGGTGAAAAACTGTTTTTT,CASRSFDTGGGGEKLFF
-,TRBJ1-1,-,TRBV6-1,TGTGCCAGCAGATACAGGGAGAGCACTGAAGCTTTCTTT,CASRYRESTEAFF
-,TRBJ1-2,-,TRBV20-1,TGCAGTGCTAGGGGCGCATATGGCTACACCTTC,CSARGAYGYTF
-,TRBJ1-1,TRBD1,TRBV19,TGTGCCAGTAGTATAAAGAGGACAGGGTGGGAGAACACTGAAGCTTTCTTT,CASSIKRTGWENTEAFF
few,TRBJ1-5,-,TRBV5-5,TGTGCCAGCAGCTTGATGGAGGCCAATCAGCCCCAGCATTTT,CASSLMEANQPQHF
once,TRBJ1-2,-,TRBV6-5,TGTGCCAGCAGTTCGCGGGGTAAGGCGTCTTGGGGCTACACCTTC,CASSSRGKASWGYTF
-,TRBJ1-5,-,TRBV5-5,TGTGCCAGCAGCTTGTTCAGGGACAATCAGCCCCAGCATTTT,CASSLFRDNQPQHF
-,TRBJ2-1,-,TRBV5-4,TGTGCCAGCTCGGGAGAGGGCCGGCGGCAGTTCTTC,CASSGEGRRQFF
-,TRBJ1-5,-,TRBV11-3,TGTGCCAGCAGCTGCGGTAGATATAGCAATCAGCCCCAGCATTTT,CASSCGRYSNQPQHF
-,TRBJ2-1,-,TRBV7-2,TGTGCCAGCAGCTCGACAGGGGAGGGATACAATGAGCAGTTCTTC,CASSSTGEGYNEQFF
once,TRBJ2-2,TRBD1,TRBV19,TGTGCCAGTAGTCCCAAGGACAGGGAGGTAACCGGGGAGCTGTTTTTT,CASSPKDREVTGELFF
-,TRBJ2-4,TRBD1,TRBV28,TGTGCCAGCAGTTTGGACAGGACCAAAAACATTCAGTACTTC,CASSLDRTKNIQYF
-,TRBJ2-5,-,TRBV2,TGTGCCAGCAGTGTCCTCCAAGAGACCCAGTACTTC,CASSVLQETQYF
-,TRBJ1-1,-,TRBV7-3,TGTGCCAGCAGCTTAACGACTTTGGATCCGGCTTTCTTT,CASSLTTLDPAFF
-,TRBJ1-1,-,TRBV7-2,TGTGCCAGCAGCTTATCCCAGGGGAACACTGAAGCTTTCTTT,CASSLSQGNTEAFF
-,TRBJ2-3,TRBD1,TRBV5-1,TGCGCCAGCAGCTTGTGGGCCGGGACAGGGGGCACAGATACGCAGTATTTT,CASSLWAGTGGTDTQYF
few,TRBJ2-7,-,TRBV20-1,TGCAGTGCGAGCTACGAGCAGTACTTC,CSASYEQYF
-,TRBJ1-2,-,TRBV7-6,TGTGCCAGCAGCTTAGAGACAGGCCCTTATTATGGCTACACCTTC,CASSLETGPYYGYTF
-,TRBJ1-5,-,TRBV25-1,TGTGCCAGCAGTGGCACAGTCACCAATCAGCCCCAGCATTTT,CASSGTVTNQPQHF
-,TRBJ1-6,-,TRBV28,TGTGCCAGCACCAAGGGGGGGCGAAATAATTCACCCCTCCACTTT,CASTKGGRNNSPLHF
-,TRBJ2-7,-,TRBV9,TGTGCCAGCAGCGTAGGAGGGATTGGGCACAGCTCCTACGAGCAGTACTTC,CASSVGGIGHSSYEQYF
once,TRBJ2-5,TRBD1,TRBV4-3,TGCGCCAGCAGCCAAGAACGCGACAGGGTCCAAGAGACCCAGTACTTC,CASSQERDRVQETQYF